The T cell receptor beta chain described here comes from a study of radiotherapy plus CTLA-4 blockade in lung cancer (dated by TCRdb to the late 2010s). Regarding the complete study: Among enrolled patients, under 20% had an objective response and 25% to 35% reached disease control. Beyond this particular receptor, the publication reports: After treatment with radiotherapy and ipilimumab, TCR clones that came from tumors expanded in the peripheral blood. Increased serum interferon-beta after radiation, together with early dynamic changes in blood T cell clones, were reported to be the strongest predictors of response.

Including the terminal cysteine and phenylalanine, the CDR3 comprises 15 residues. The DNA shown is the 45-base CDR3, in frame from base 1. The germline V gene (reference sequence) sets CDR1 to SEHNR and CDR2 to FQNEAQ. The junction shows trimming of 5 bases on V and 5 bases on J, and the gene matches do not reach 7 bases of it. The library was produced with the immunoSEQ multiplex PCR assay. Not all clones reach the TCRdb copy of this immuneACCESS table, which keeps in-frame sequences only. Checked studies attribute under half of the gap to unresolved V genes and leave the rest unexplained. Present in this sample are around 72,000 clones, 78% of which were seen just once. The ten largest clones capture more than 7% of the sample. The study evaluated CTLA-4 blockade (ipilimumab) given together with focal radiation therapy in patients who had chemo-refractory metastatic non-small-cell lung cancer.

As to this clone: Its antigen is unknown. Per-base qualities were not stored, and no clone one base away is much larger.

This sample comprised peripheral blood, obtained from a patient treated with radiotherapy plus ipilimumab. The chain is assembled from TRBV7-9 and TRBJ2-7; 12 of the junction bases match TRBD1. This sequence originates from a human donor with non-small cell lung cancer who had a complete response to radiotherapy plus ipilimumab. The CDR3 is CASSPPGTGGNEQYF. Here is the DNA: TGTGCCAGCAGCCCCCCCGGGACAGGGGGCAACGAGCAGTACTTC. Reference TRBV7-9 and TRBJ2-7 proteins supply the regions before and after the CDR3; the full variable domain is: DTGVSQNPRHKITKRGQNVTFRCDPISEHNRLYWYRQTLGQGPEFLTYFQNEAQLEKSRLLSDRFSAERPKGSFSTLEIQRTEQGDSAMYLCASSPPGTGGNEQYFGPGTRLTVT.